This TCR beta chain was recorded in a study of T cell responses to AZD1222 COVID-19 vaccine. Study outcomes and limitations: Two doses of AZD1222 preceded a rise in Spike-specific TCR breadth and depth. Reports indicate that nearly half of spike-specific TCRs are directed at unmutated variant regions.

The data were produced by immunoSEQ multiplex PCR, yet TCRdb's version contains in-frame clones alone and is incomplete. In the table there are 180,000 or so clones, over 90% of which are singletons. This clone was found once. Its specificity is not known. This CDR3 comprises 13 residues. V gave up 6 bases and J gave up 5 bases; unmatched junction bases: 4. From germline, CDR1 is ENHRY and CDR2 SYGVKD. V usage is TRBV10-3 and J usage is TRBJ2-1, with 7 bases lining up with TRBD2. Sample: peripheral blood, taken on day 0 of AZD1222 vaccination. The sequence was obtained from an adult in good health. The CDR3 sequence: CAIRPGGNNEQFF. CDR3 nucleotide sequence: TGTGCCATCAGACCCGGGGGGAACAATGAGCAGTTCTTC.